This TCR beta chain was sequenced in a study of pediatric ulcerative colitis. The rectum was sampled with one to two pinch biopsies at colonoscopy. V gave up 3 bases and J gave up 1 base; unmatched junction bases: 14. This CDR3 region has 18 residues. From germline, CDR1 is SGHVS and CDR2 FQNEAQ. Broader study findings: Rectal pinch biopsies may have included blood-derived T cells, especially in patients with overt colitis.

Comment on this clone: The antigen is unknown.

This was a survey-level run. Profiling relied on immunoSEQ multiplex PCR, and the TCRdb table lists in-frame clones only, not all of them. Here the sample spans 15,000 to 20,000 clones, approximately 74% being singletons. This receptor was obtained from a girl between 5 and 17 years old with moderate ulcerative colitis. The gene calls are TRBV7-8 and TRBJ1-1, with TRBD1 matching over 7 bases. Sequencing was performed on gut tissue. CDR3 in amino acids: CASSLGRPGGVGNTEAFF. CDR3 coding DNA: TGTGCCAGCAGCTTGGGGAGGCCAGGGGGGGTCGGGAACACTGAAGCTTTCTTT.